The next 28 T cell receptor beta chains were all read from a single sample in a study of T cell repertoires in cytomegalovirus infection. TCRdb fed the reads into MiXCR, producing one record per CDR3 protein. This sample has more than 200,000 distinct CDR3 sequences, with roughly 9% found just once. Sequences were obtained from PBMCs. These receptors all come from a human donor in good health (CMV status not recorded). Some clones in this sample may be carry-over from other donors' samples.

This clonotype has a count of ten or more. This chain connects TRBV4-2 to TRBJ1-1, with D hard to call. CDR1 is LGHNA, CDR2 YNFKEQ, per germline. CDR3 size: 16 residues. V lost 4 bases, J lost 4 bases, and 19 bases lay in between. This CDR3 reads CASSLGPKREGTEAFF. CDR3 DNA sequence: TGTGCCAGCAGCCTAGGGCCCAAGCGAGAGGGCACTGAAGCTTTCTTT.

The table lists this clonotype with a count of one. The CDR3 DNA reads as TGTGCCAGCAGCGCCGTGGGGCGGGGGGTCTTTCAGTATTTT. Translation gives CASSAVGRGVFQYF. The J gene is TRBJ2-3, the V gene TRBV7-2, with 8 bases matching TRBD2. Germline V lookup: CDR1 SGHTA, CDR2 FQGNSA. V shed 5 bases, J shed 12 bases, and the junction held 13 bases outside the gene matches. This CDR3 has 14 residues. Combining the CDR3 with reference TRBV7-2 and TRBJ2-3 gives the whole variable domain GAGVSQSPSNKVTEKGKDVELRCDPISGHTALYWYRQSLGQGLEFLIYFQGNSAPDKSGLPSDRFSAERTGGSVSTLTIQRTQQEDSAVYLCASSAVGRGVFQYFGPGTRLTVL.

This clonotype has a count of ten or more. This chain uses TRBV6-1 with TRBJ2-2; TRBD1 aligns across 7 bases. Looked up from germline, CDR1 is MNHNS and CDR2 is SASEGT. V shed 7 bases and J 6 bases; nucleotides not matched to a gene: 5. This CDR3 comprises 13 residues. CDR3 sequence reads: CASKGAVAGELFF. The CDR3 DNA is TGTGCCAGCAAGGGGGCCGTCGCCGGGGAGCTGTTTTTT.

There are a few counts of this clonotype. V is TRBV20-1 and J is TRBJ1-5, with D hard to call. Trimming left V 3 bases short and J 0 bases short, with 12 bases between. CDR1 is DFQATT and CDR2 is SNEGSKA in the germline V gene (reference sequence). The CDR3 spans 15 residues. The CDR3 nucleotides read TGCAGTGCTAGGGGAGACAAGTATAGCAATCAGCCCCAGCATTTT. Residues: CSARGDKYSNQPQHF.

The chain recombines TRBV7-3 with TRBJ2-1; the match to TRBD1 covers 12 bases. Germline lookup yields CDR1 SGHTA and CDR2 FQGTGA. The CDR3 consists of 16 residues. J was trimmed by 7 bases and V by 2 bases; bases with no gene match: 6. This CDR3 reads CASSLVGQGALNEQFF. Here the CDR3 DNA reads TGTGCCAGCAGCTTAGTGGGACAGGGGGCCTTGAATGAGCAGTTCTTC.

This clonotype was counted ten times or more. This sequence joins TRBV7-2 and TRBJ1-4; D is unclear. CDR3 length equals 14 residues. From germline, CDR1 is SGHTA and CDR2 FQGNSA. V shed 0 bases and J shed 4 bases, with 6 bases lying between them. The chain's CDR3 is CASSLAGYNEKLFF. In nucleotides, the CDR3 is TGTGCCAGCAGCTTAGCAGGGTATAATGAAAAACTGTTTTTT.

The chain carries TRBV28 and TRBJ1-2; the match to TRBD1 covers 7 bases. Looked up from germline, CDR1 is MDHEN and CDR2 is SYDVKM. CDR3 size: 14 residues. V gave up 5 bases and J gave up 5 bases; unmatched junction bases: 8. The CDR3 DNA reads as TGTGCCAGCAGTCAAGACAGGGCTCCTTATGGCTACACCTTC. Translating it yields CASSQDRAPYGYTF.

This clonotype has ten or more counts. V and J are TRBV6-5 and TRBJ2-5; 10 bases are shared with TRBD1. The germline CDR1 and CDR2 sequences are MNHEY and SVGAGI. With 0 bases clipped from V and 4 bases from J, the junction kept 5 bases outside the gene matches. The CDR3 spans 16 residues. CDR3 nucleotide sequence: TGTGCCAGCAGTTACTCTGGGACAGGGGTACGAGAGACCCAGTACTTC. Its translation: CASSYSGTGVRETQYF.

Ten or more counts support this clonotype. The chain couples TRBV12-3 or TRBV12-4 to TRBJ2-2; TRBD1 matches at 8 bases. This CDR3 is 15 amino acids long. Unmatched junction bases numbered 8, after V lost 6 bases and J lost 5 bases. CDR3 region: CASSQGARMTGELFF. In DNA, the CDR3 is TGTGCCAGCAGCCAGGGGGCAAGAATGACCGGGGAGCTGTTTTTT.

This clonotype has more than one count but fewer than ten. The chain is built from TRBV11-2 and TRBJ2-3, with 7 bases fitting TRBD2. From germline, CDR1 is SGHAT and CDR2 FQNNGV. The junction had 2 bases not matched to a gene; V was cut back by 2 bases and J by 0 bases. CDR3 length: 15 amino acids. Written as DNA, the CDR3 is TGTGCCAGCAGCTTAATCGGGGGGAGCACAGATACGCAGTATTTT. Translated, it gives CASSLIGGSTDTQYF.

This clonotype was recorded many times. This sequence joins TRBV7-2 and TRBJ1-1, with D possibly TRBD1 on 5 matching bases. The germline CDR1 and CDR2 sequences are SGHTA and FQGNSA. V was clipped by 1 base and J by 6 bases, with 15 bases between them. CDR3 size: 15 residues. CDR3 sequence reads: CASSLEGFLGAEAFF. The CDR3 DNA is TGTGCCAGCAGCTTAGAAGGCTTTCTGGGGGCTGAAGCTTTCTTT.

The chain employs TRBV14 and TRBJ2-2; D is undetermined. The germline V and J ends were trimmed by 3 bases and 6 bases, with 8 bases remaining between them. This CDR3 spans 13 amino acids. Germline CDR1 reads SGHDN; CDR2 reads FVKESK. The CDR3 sequence: CASSQQRAGELFF. In DNA form, the CDR3 reads TGTGCCAGCAGCCAGCAAAGGGCCGGGGAGCTGTTTTTT.

Of note for this clonotype: This may arise from a read error, as a much more abundant clone is one base away. As the CDR3 is not closed by the conserved phenylalanine or tryptophan, this likely results from a read error. The CDR3 loop reads CAWTGGGTEAFY. CDR3 DNA sequence: TGTGCCTGGACCGGGGGGGGCACTGAAGCTTTCTAT. The chain carries TRBV30 and TRBJ1-1; weak D call: TRBD1 (5 bases). Deletions cut 4 bases from V and 4 bases from J, with 10 bases between. Germline CDR1 is GTSNPN and CDR2 is SVGIG (reference sequence). This CDR3 comprises 12 residues.

The chain uses TRBV2 and TRBJ2-2; 12 bases are a match to TRBD1. This CDR3 spans 15 amino acids. The germline CDR1 and CDR2 sequences are SNHLY and FYNNEI. The V and J ends lost 8 bases and 6 bases, in that order; junction bases with no gene match: 7. CDR3 DNA: TGTGCCAGCCTAGGGACAGGGGGCGCCCCCGGGGAGCTGTTTTTT. It codes for CASLGTGGAPGELFF.

The chain has TRBV19 and TRBJ2-2, with TRBD2 matching over 13 bases. Germline CDR1 and CDR2: LNHDA and SQIVND (reference sequence). The CDR3 length is 17 residues. V lost 7 bases, J lost 4 bases, and 9 bases stayed unmatched. The CDR3 nucleotides read TGTGCCAGTATAAAGACTAGCGGGAGGATTGGCACCGGGGAGCTGTTTTTT. Translation gives CASIKTSGRIGTGELFF.

V usage is TRBV30 and J usage is TRBJ2-1, with TRBD2 matching over 10 bases. Germline CDR1 and CDR2: GTSNPN and SVGIG (reference sequence). V gave up 0 bases and J gave up 0 bases; unmatched junction bases: 5. The CDR3 totals 17 residues. The CDR3 DNA sequence: TGTGCCTGGAGTGTACGGACTAGCGGAATCTCCTACAATGAGCAGTTCTTC. Amino acid sequence: CAWSVRTSGISYNEQFF.

This clonotype was recorded at least ten times. The chain carries TRBV30 and TRBJ2-1; TRBD2 aligns across 7 bases. Germline lookup yields CDR1 GTSNPN and CDR2 SVGIG (reference sequence). Trimming removed 3 bases from V and 8 bases from J; junction bases left unmatched: 13. The CDR3 extends over 15 amino acids. The CDR3 here is CAWSRTVAGGHEQFF. The CDR3 DNA is TGTGCCTGGAGCCGGACGGTAGCGGGTGGTCATGAGCAGTTCTTC.

The sample holds many counts of this clonotype. The rearrangement links TRBV7-2 to TRBJ1-5; 9 bases line up with TRBD1. The CDR3 totals 15 residues. The junction had 3 bases not matched to a gene; V was cut back by 5 bases and J by 1 base. CDR1 is SGHTA and CDR2 is FQGNSA in the germline V gene. The CDR3 sequence: CASSSGQGSNQPQHF. The CDR3 DNA reads as TGTGCCAGCAGCAGCGGACAGGGGAGCAATCAGCCCCAGCATTTT.

V and J are TRBV10-3 and TRBJ2-3, with D tentatively TRBD2 (5 bases). Germline-derived CDR1 and CDR2 are ENHRY and SYGVKD. Trimming took 7 bases from V and 2 from J, leaving 10 bases between them. This CDR3 is 13 amino acids long. The CDR3 region is CAIKAGITDTQYF. The CDR3 DNA sequence: TGTGCCATCAAGGCGGGTATCACAGATACGCAGTATTTT.

This clonotype came up many times. The chain employs TRBV29-1 and TRBJ2-7; no clear D. This CDR3 has 12 amino acids. Germline assignment: CDR1 SQVTM and CDR2 ANQGSEA. V lost 8 bases, J lost 2 bases, and 13 bases lay in between. CDR3 sequence reads: CSTSSGTYEQYF. DNA for the CDR3: TGCAGCACCTCTTCAGGAACCTACGAGCAGTACTTC.

This clonotype was recorded many times. The V gene is TRBV11-2, the J gene TRBJ2-2; TRBD1 agrees at 7 bases. Germline CDR1 reads SGHAT; CDR2 reads FQNNGV. The CDR3 runs 14 residues. Losses at the gene ends were 5 bases for V and 3 bases for J; bases not matched to a gene: 3. The CDR3 reads CASSMTGYTGELFF. The CDR3 DNA is TGTGCCAGCAGCATGACAGGGTACACCGGGGAGCTGTTTTTT. The full variable domain, its missing parts supplied by reference TRBV11-2 and TRBJ2-2, is EAGVAQSPRYKIIEKRQSVAFWCNPISGHATLYWYQQILGQGPKLLIQFQNNGVVDDSQLPKDRFSAERLKGVDSTLKIQPAKLEDSAVYLCASSMTGYTGELFFGEGSRLTVL.

This clonotype was seen ten or more times. V gene TRBV7-9 combines with J gene TRBJ2-1; a weak D match, TRBD1 (5 bases). Trimming shortened V by 2 bases and J by 7 bases, and 9 bases separated the two germline ends. Germline assignment: CDR1 SEHNR and CDR2 FQNEAQ (reference sequence). The CDR3 is 13 amino acids. The CDR3 DNA follows: TGTGCCAGCAGCTTAAGACAGATTAATGAGCAGTTCTTC. Protein: CASSLRQINEQFF.

This clonotype was found many times. This chain connects TRBV7-2 to TRBJ2-7; possible D gene TRBD1, 5 bases. The CDR3 length is 15 residues. Trimming cost V 0 bases and J 5 bases, with 14 bases left between them. Looked up from germline, CDR1 is SGHTA and CDR2 is FQGNSA. CDR3 residues: CASSLAGQGVNEQYF. The DNA of the CDR3 is TGTGCCAGCAGCTTAGCGGGGCAGGGTGTCAACGAGCAGTACTTC.

This clonotype was detected ten times or more. The genes are TRBV7-2 and TRBJ2-5; D is perhaps TRBD1 (6 bases). Germline CDR1 is SGHTA and CDR2 is FQGNSA. V was clipped by 5 bases and J by 7 bases, with 14 bases between them. CDR3 length: 13 amino acids. CDR3 residues: CASSQRTARTQYF. CDR3 DNA: TGTGCCAGCAGCCAAAGGACAGCGAGGACCCAGTACTTC.

This clonotype came up once. CDR3 in amino acids: CASEQGNYGYTF. As DNA, the CDR3 is TGTGCCAGTGAACAGGGAAACTATGGCTACACCTTC. The chain combines TRBV19 with TRBJ1-2, with D possibly TRBD1 on 6 matching bases. This CDR3 has 12 amino acids. The V gene's germline CDR1 is LNHDA and CDR2 SQIVND (reference sequence). V was cut by 8 bases and J by 2 bases, with 9 bases left in between.

This clonotype was seen ten or more times. The rearrangement uses TRBV10-3 and TRBJ2-2; 15 bases map to TRBD2. V lost 10 bases and J lost 0; bases outside the gene matches: 6. This CDR3 is 17 amino acids long. Germline loops: CDR1 ENHRY, CDR2 SYGVKD. CDR3 loop: CATHGLAGGPNTGELFF. In nucleotides, the CDR3 is TGTGCCACCCATGGACTAGCGGGAGGGCCGAACACCGGGGAGCTGTTTTTT.

This clonotype was found many times. The rearrangement joins TRBV7-2 to TRBJ1-3; a possible D gene is TRBD1 (6 bases). The germline V gene encodes CDR1 SGHTA and CDR2 FQGNSA. This CDR3 has 16 amino acids. Trimming cost V 1 base and J 5 bases, with 15 bases left between them. This chain's CDR3 is CASSLGTLRDRNTIYF. DNA of the CDR3: TGTGCCAGCAGCTTAGGAACCCTCAGGGACAGAAACACCATATATTTT.

This clonotype showed up many times. J is TRBJ1-2 and V is TRBV7-8, with no clear D. CDR1 is SGHVS, CDR2 FQNEAQ, per germline. This CDR3 comprises 14 residues. V was clipped by 5 bases and J by 5 bases, with 15 bases between them. The CDR3 region is CASSPTSPGYGYTF. The CDR3, as DNA: TGTGCCAGCAGCCCGACCAGTCCGGGTTATGGCTACACCTTC.